This TCR beta chain comes out of a study of CD8 T cells in Susac syndrome (dated by TCRdb to 2018 to 2020). General notes on the study: Of the Susac syndrome patients who were sequenced, roughly six had clinically active disease and 8 or 9 were in clinical remission. Susac syndrome patients were therapy-naive, on corticosteroids (some also receiving IVIg), or on IVIg alone at blood withdrawal. Repertoire sequencing was used to test whether CD8+ T cell activation and differentiation in Susac syndrome was antigen driven.

About this clonotype: Its antigen is still unknown. No base quality information exists; no much larger clone differs at one position.

Peripheral blood CD8+ and CD4+ T cells from healthy donors, Susac syndrome patients and multiple sclerosis patients were profiled by high-throughput TCR beta sequencing. The Susac syndrome patients fulfilled recently defined diagnostic criteria for definite or probable disease. CD8+ TEMRA cells were enriched by FACS, while bulk CD8+ and CD4+ T cells were purified by magnetic negative isolation. Blood was collected in EDTA tubes and processed within 24 hours, with PBMCs isolated through density gradient centrifugation. PBMCs destined for TCR sequencing were cryopreserved in liquid nitrogen and later thawed in a 37 °C water bath. A purity of at least 90% was achieved for sorted or isolated CD4+, CD8+ and CD8+ TEMRA cells. RNA was extracted with the RNeasy kit and about 0.5 to 1 ug was reverse transcribed using random hexamers. The immunoSEQ multiplex PCR assay, covering 54 Vbeta and 13 Jbeta segments, was used to amplify TCR beta CDR3 regions. To correct PCR amplification bias, a synthetic template baseline was used for both primer optimization and computational correction. The study's processing was this. Reads were annotated to V, D and J genes according to IMGT and were analyzed with immunoSEQ Analyzer, with only productive sequences retained. To calculate clonality, Shannon entropy was normalized by log2 of the number of productive unique sequences and then subtracted from one. Public and private clones were assessed among the 100 most prevalent clones of each patient and control. Susac-specific clones were defined as absent from healthy and MS cohorts, 1052 published viral clones and other ImmuneACCESS disease sequences. TCRdb cleaned the public reads at Q25 with fastp, built clones with MiXCR and kept in-frame beta chains. Here each entry gathers all rows of one CDR3 protein and keeps the most common genes and DNA. It is TCRdb's table, rather than the study itself, that gives the V and J calls and clone size. The sample table records 100,000 to 150,000 distinct CDR3 sequences; roughly 95% of these occur just once. More than 0.12% of the sample is in the top ten clones.

Overall study outcomes, separate from this receptor: In the CD4+ T cell repertoire of Susac syndrome patients, clonal expansion was not detected. The TCR sequencing and HLA analysis was acknowledged to have included a relatively small number of individuals.

This clonotype was sampled from a human donor with Susac syndrome. Source material: CD4+ T cells from PBMCs.

CDR3 sequence: CATSEFTDTQYF. The DNA sequence is given as TGTGCCACCAGTGAATTTACAGATACGCAGTATTTT. The chain couples TRBV24-1 to TRBJ2-3; no D segment can be confidently identified. V lost 4 bases and J lost 3 bases; the stretch between them is 4 bases long. CDR1 and CDR2 were assigned from the germline V gene as KGHDR and SFDVKD. Its CDR3 holds 12 amino acids, cysteine through phenylalanine. Only the CDR3 DNA is retained, 36 bases long and in frame from the first base.